Below, 29 T cell receptor beta chains from the same sample are listed, as sequenced in a study of metastatic and nonmetastatic thyroid tumors. Each patient came to thyroid surgery without any prior treatment (of any kind). TCRdb re-called the PCR reads via MiXCR. The sample shows tens of thousands of clones, roughly 15% of them seen only once. Sequencing was carried out using blood. These receptors all stem from a male donor with papillary thyroid cancer or a benign thyroid nodule (not recorded which). Some clones in this sample may be carry-over from other donors' samples.

Many counts were recorded for this clone. This sample also contains other DNA sequences that code for the same CDR3. The chain joins TRBV9 to TRBJ2-5; D is possibly TRBD2 (5 bases). Trimming shortened V by 0 bases and J by 3 bases, and 9 bases separated the two germline ends. Germline-derived CDR1 and CDR2 are SGDLS and YYNGEE. The CDR3 length is 14 residues. In nucleotides, the CDR3 is TGTGCCAGCAGCGTAGATTTGAGGGAAGAGACCCAGTACTTC. Translating gives CASSVDLREETQYF.

To note about this clone: A read error may explain this, as a much larger clone is one base away. Other DNA sequences from this sample encode an identical CDR3 as well. This chain uses TRBV7-2 with TRBJ2-3; D remains ambiguous. Germline V gene data show CDR1 as SGHTA and CDR2 as FQGNSA. The CDR3 is made up of 14 amino acids. The CDR3, as DNA: TGCGCCAGCAGCTTACAAACAGGCACAGATACGCAGTATTTT. Residues: CASSLQTGTDTQYF.

This clone has ten or more counts. The chain couples TRBV5-1 to TRBJ1-5; no definite D call. CDR1 is SGHRS, CDR2 YFSETQ, per germline. The CDR3 contains 15 residues. Between the trimmed V and J ends, which lost 2 bases and 0 bases, there was a span of 9 bases. The CDR3 protein is CASSLAGYSNQPQHF. CDR3 DNA sequence: TGCGCCAGCAGCTTAGCGGGTTATAGCAATCAGCCCCAGCATTTT.

This clone was recorded at least ten times. A much larger clone lies one base from this, so it may be a read error. The V call is TRBV7-9, the J call TRBJ1-2; tentative D call: TRBD1 (5 bases). Per germline, CDR1 SEHNR and CDR2 FQNEAQ (reference sequence). This CDR3 has 14 residues. CDR3 in amino acids: CASGLDQGARGYTF. CDR3 coding DNA: TGTGCCAGCGGCTTAGATCAAGGGGCGCGCGGCTACACCTTC.

This clone was observed once. At one end, the junction sequence differs from germline, possibly due to a read error. The rearrangement links TRBV14 to TRBJ2-1; a possible D gene is TRBD1 (6 bases). Germline V gives CDR1 SGHDN, CDR2 FVKESK. The CDR3 spans 17 residues. CDR3 amino acids: CASSRWSFGGSNNEQFF. CDR3 nucleotides: TGTGCCAGCAGCCGATGGTCGTTTGGGGGCTCGAACAATGAGCAGTTCTTT.

This clone was recorded only once. V and J are TRBV5-5 and TRBJ1-1; D may be TRBD1 (6 bases). CDR1 SGHKS and CDR2 YYEKEE come from the germline V gene (reference sequence). Trimming left V 1 base short and J 3 bases short, with 13 bases between. The CDR3 extends over 15 amino acids. The CDR3 DNA sequence: TGTGCCAGCAGCTTGCTACAGGGAGTTGACACTGAAGCTTTCTTT. Amino acid sequence: CASSLLQGVDTEAFF.

A word on this clone: The junction differs from germline at one of its ends, possibly a read error. This rearrangement joins TRBV2 to TRBJ2-2; 8 bases are shared with TRBD2. CDR1 and CDR2 (germline): SNHLY, FYNNEI. The CDR3 has 15 residues. CDR3 sequence: CDSSPGGAGAGELFF. CDR3 nucleotide sequence: TGTGACAGCAGTCCCGGGGGGGCAGGGGCCGGGGAACTGTTTTTT.

This clone was seen repeatedly, ten times or more. The CDR3 here is CASKGTLRTGELFF. CDR3 coding DNA: TGTGCCAGCAAGGGGACATTAAGGACCGGGGAGCTGTTTTTT. V is TRBV12-3 or TRBV12-4 and J is TRBJ2-2, with D perhaps matching TRBD1 (6 bases). The germline V and J ends were trimmed by 7 bases and 5 bases, with 14 bases remaining between them. The length of the CDR3 is 14 residues.

This clone was counted only a few times. This rearrangement joins TRBV19 to TRBJ2-7; D gene uncertain. Germline-derived CDR1 and CDR2 are LNHDA and SQIVND (reference sequence). The CDR3 extends over 13 amino acids. V lost 0 bases to trimming and J lost 11 bases, with 14 bases between them. The CDR3 is CASSIDPGDKKYF. The CDR3 coding sequence is TGTGCCAGTAGTATAGATCCTGGAGACAAGAAGTACTTC.

This clone occurred a few times. CDR3 nucleotides: TGTGCCAGCAGTTCCTCAGGGGCTAGCTATGGCTACACCTTC. Translation: CASSSSGASYGYTF. The chain links TRBV6-2 or TRBV6-3 to TRBJ1-2; D might be TRBD1 (6 bases). Trimming removed 4 bases at V and 4 bases at J, with 13 bases between. The length of the CDR3 is 14 residues. The V gene's germline CDR1 is MNHEY and CDR2 SVGEGT.

The J gene is TRBJ2-5, the V gene TRBV2; TRBD1 aligns across 8 bases. CDR1 is SNHLY and CDR2 is FYNNEI in the germline V gene. V trimming: 5 bases; J trimming: 1 base; junction bases outside the gene matches: 3. This CDR3 has 14 residues. The CDR3 region is CASSPGQVQETQYF. The DNA of the CDR3 is TGTGCCAGCAGTCCGGGACAGGTCCAAGAGACCCAGTACTTC.

This clone has ten or more counts. The CDR3 reads CATSSGAGNTDTQYF. The CDR3 DNA sequence: TGTGCCACCAGCAGCGGGGCGGGGAACACAGATACGCAGTATTTT. The chain has TRBV15 and TRBJ2-3; D may be TRBD2 (6 bases). CDR3 size: 15 residues. Germline V gene sequence: CDR1 LNHNV, CDR2 YYDKDF (reference sequence). Trimming cost V 3 bases and J 2 bases, with 12 bases left between them.

There are many counts of this clone. The CDR3: CSARDFRTPGNEQFF. DNA for the CDR3: TGCAGTGCTAGAGATTTCCGGACCCCTGGCAATGAGCAGTTCTTC. This rearrangement joins TRBV20-1 to TRBJ2-1, with D hard to call. This CDR3 is 15 amino acids long. The V gene's germline CDR1 is DFQATT and CDR2 SNEGSKA (reference sequence). V shed 0 bases and J shed 6 bases, with 15 bases lying between them.

This clone has a count of ten or more. The genes are TRBV29-1 and TRBJ1-1; D is undetermined. V lost 4 bases and J lost 1, with 7 bases in between. Germline assignment: CDR1 SQVTM and CDR2 ANQGSEA. The length of the CDR3 is 12 residues. DNA of the CDR3: TGCAGCGTTGTGAAGGCGAACACTGAAGCTTTCTTT. The encoded protein is CSVVKANTEAFF. Based on the CDR3 plus reference TRBV29-1 and TRBJ1-1, the full variable domain is SAVISQKPSRDICQRGTSLTIQCQVDSQVTMMFWYRQQPGQSLTLIATANQGSEATYESGFVIDKFPISRPNLTFSTLTVSNMSPEDSSIYLCSVVKANTEAFFGQGTRLTVV.

This clone came up a few times. At one of its ends the junction is not consistent with the germline gene, which may arise from a read error. The chain carries TRBV6-1 and TRBJ2-7, with TRBD1 identical over 10 bases. The CDR3 spans 13 residues. Germline values: CDR1 MNHNS, CDR2 SASEGT. The CDR3 nucleotides read TGTACCAGCAGTGACAGGGGGCCCAAGTGGCAGTACTTC. Protein sequence: CTSSDRGPKWQYF.

This clone was recorded at least ten times. The DNA for the CDR3 is TGTGCCAGCACTGAGGATTTCAATACCGATACGCAGTATTTT. Translation: CASTEDFNTDTQYF. V and J are TRBV18 and TRBJ2-3, with D unresolved. CDR3 length: 14 amino acids. Per germline, CDR1 KGHSH and CDR2 LQKENI. Between the trimmed V and J ends, which lost 8 bases and 6 bases, there was a span of 18 bases.

This clone was recorded many times. In DNA form, the CDR3 reads TGTGCCAGCAGCTCCCTCGCGGGGGGGCCTCTCGGCGGGGAGCTGTTTTTT. Translated: CASSSLAGGPLGGELFF. The chain links TRBV7-8 to TRBJ2-2, with 9 bases lining up with TRBD2. This CDR3 has 17 amino acids. The V and J ends lost 4 bases and 7 bases, in that order; junction bases with no gene match: 13. CDR1 SGHVS and CDR2 FQNEAQ come from the germline V gene.

This clone was seen repeatedly, ten times or more. This sequence joins TRBV10-1 and TRBJ1-4; D remains ambiguous. CDR3 length: 13 residues. V gave up 2 bases and J gave up 7 bases, with 8 bases separating them. Germline V gene sequence: CDR1 WNHNN, CDR2 SYGVQD (reference sequence). The CDR3 DNA follows: TGCGCCAGCAGTGAGGGCCCTGGTGAAAAACTGTTTTTT. This gives the protein CASSEGPGEKLFF.

The V and J genes are TRBV7-6 and TRBJ2-7; no definite D call. This CDR3 is 15 amino acids long. Trimming took 4 bases from V and 1 from J, leaving 14 bases between them. CDR1 SGHVS and CDR2 FNYEAQ come from the germline V gene. The CDR3 reads CASSSVQSKSYEQYF. Here the CDR3 DNA reads TGTGCCAGCAGCTCAGTACAATCTAAATCCTACGAGCAGTACTTC.

This clone has a count of ten or more. J is TRBJ2-3 and V is TRBV3-1; D is uncertain. Trimming cost V 3 bases and J 5 bases, with 3 bases left between them. Germline loops: CDR1 LGHDT, CDR2 YNNKEL (reference sequence). The CDR3 has 11 residues. Written as DNA, the CDR3 is TGTGCCAGCAGCCAGTTAGATACGCAGTATTTT. Amino acids: CASSQLDTQYF.

This clone has at least ten counts. The rearrangement joins TRBV20-1 to TRBJ1-2; D is possibly TRBD1 (5 bases). V was shortened by 0 bases and J by 8 bases, with 19 bases between the two germline ends. CDR1 and CDR2 (germline): DFQATT, SNEGSKA (reference sequence). The CDR3 length is 15 residues. The CDR3 coding sequence is TGCAGTGCTAGAGATGAATGGCAGGGAATAAGGGGCTACACCTTC. It yields the protein CSARDEWQGIRGYTF.

This clone was found many times. The rearrangement uses TRBV10-3 and TRBJ1-1; TRBD1 might be the D (5 bases). The CDR3 is made up of 14 amino acids. In germline, CDR1 is ENHRY, CDR2 SYGVKD. Between the trimmed V and J ends, which lost 3 bases and 3 bases, there was a span of 11 bases. CDR3 residues: CAISDPTDYTEAFF. CDR3 coding DNA: TGTGCCATCAGTGATCCGACAGACTACACTGAAGCTTTCTTT.

The V call is TRBV7-2, the J call TRBJ1-6; 7 nucleotides line up with TRBD1. J lost 10 bases, V lost 0 bases, and 9 bases had no gene match. The CDR3 consists of 16 residues. From germline, CDR1 is SGHTA and CDR2 FQGNSA. The chain's CDR3 is CASSLADRFEGSPLHF. CDR3 coding DNA: TGTGCCAGCAGCTTAGCGGACAGGTTCGAAGGCTCACCCCTCCACTTT.

This clone was seen many times. The chain couples TRBV11-1 to TRBJ1-6; perhaps TRBD1 as D (6 bases). The CDR3 covers 16 residues. Trimming removed 5 bases at V and 8 bases at J, with 19 bases between. The germline CDR1 and CDR2 sequences are SGHAT and FQDESV (reference sequence). CDR3 region: CASSISKQGPYSPLHF. In DNA form, the CDR3 reads TGTGCCAGCAGCATATCAAAACAGGGACCGTATTCACCCCTCCACTTT.

The rearrangement links TRBV20-1 to TRBJ2-7; D gene ambiguous. The CDR3 has 12 residues. CDR1 and CDR2 (germline): DFQATT, SNEGSKA (reference sequence). V was clipped by 4 bases and J by 0 bases, with 7 bases between them. CDR3 coding DNA: TGCAGTGCTACCAAGAGCTCCTACGAGCAGTACTTC. Amino acids: CSATKSSYEQYF.

The sample holds many counts of this clone. V is TRBV10-3 and J is TRBJ1-4, with a weak D call TRBD1 (5 bases). CDR3 length: 14 residues. Germline V lookup: CDR1 ENHRY, CDR2 SYGVKD. The V end was cut by 3 bases, the J end by 8 bases, with 13 bases between. The CDR3 protein is CAISEGGAREKLFF. CDR3 bases: TGTGCCATCAGTGAAGGTGGGGCGCGAGAAAAACTGTTTTTT.

At least ten counts were recorded for this clone. The chain recombines TRBV7-3 with TRBJ2-1; the match to TRBD1 covers 7 bases. The germline CDR1 and CDR2 sequences are SGHTA and FQGTGA. V was clipped by 5 bases and J by 6 bases; unmatched bases: 4. This CDR3 contains 13 residues. CDR3: CASSTPGGNEQFF. The CDR3 DNA follows: TGTGCCAGCAGCACCCCAGGGGGCAATGAGCAGTTCTTC.

Ten or more counts support this clone. The V and J genes are TRBV7-2 and TRBJ1-4; D is perhaps TRBD1 (5 bases). In germline, CDR1 is SGHTA, CDR2 FQGNSA. V dropped 1 base and J dropped 7 bases, with 10 bases sitting between them. The CDR3 runs 14 residues. CDR3 bases: TGTGCCAGCAGCTTAGATCAGGGCGGTGAAAAACTGTTTTTT. It translates to CASSLDQGGEKLFF.

The chain carries TRBV28 and TRBJ2-7; D unclear. CDR1 is MDHEN, CDR2 SYDVKM, per germline. Trimming stripped 5 bases from V and 6 bases from J, with 20 bases between. The CDR3 totals 15 residues. CDR3 residues: CASSRTGESVSEQYF. The CDR3 region has the DNA TGTGCCAGCAGTAGGACGGGTGAAAGTGTTTCCGAGCAGTACTTC.